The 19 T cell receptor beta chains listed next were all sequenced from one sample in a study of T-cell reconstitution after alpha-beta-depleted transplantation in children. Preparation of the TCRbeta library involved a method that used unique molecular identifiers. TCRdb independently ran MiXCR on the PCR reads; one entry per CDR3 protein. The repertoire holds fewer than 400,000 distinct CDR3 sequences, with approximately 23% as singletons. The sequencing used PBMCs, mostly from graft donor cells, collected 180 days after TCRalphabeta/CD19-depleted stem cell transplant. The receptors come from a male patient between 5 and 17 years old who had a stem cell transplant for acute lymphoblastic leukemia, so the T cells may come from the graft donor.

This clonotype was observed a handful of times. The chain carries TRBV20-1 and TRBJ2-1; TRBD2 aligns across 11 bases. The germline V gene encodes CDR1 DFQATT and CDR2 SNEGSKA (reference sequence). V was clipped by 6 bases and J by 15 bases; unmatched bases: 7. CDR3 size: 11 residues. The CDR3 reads CSAHTSGSLFF. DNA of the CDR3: TGCAGTGCCCACACTAGCGGGAGTTTGTTCTTC.

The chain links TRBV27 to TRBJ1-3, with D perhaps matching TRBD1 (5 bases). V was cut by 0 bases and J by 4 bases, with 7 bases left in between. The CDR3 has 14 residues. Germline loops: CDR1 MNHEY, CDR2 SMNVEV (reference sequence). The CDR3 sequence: CASSLSGQGNTIYF. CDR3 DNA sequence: TGTGCCAGCAGTTTATCTGGACAAGGAAACACCATATATTTT.

The CDR3: CASSQVGRRRDEKLFF. CDR3 DNA: TGCGCCAGCAGCCAAGTAGGGCGGAGGAGGGATGAAAAACTGTTTTTT. The chain carries TRBV4-1 and TRBJ1-4; D is unresolved. This CDR3 contains 16 residues. CDR1 MGHRA and CDR2 YSYEKL come from the germline V gene. The germline V and J ends were trimmed by 1 base and 6 bases, with 15 bases remaining between them.

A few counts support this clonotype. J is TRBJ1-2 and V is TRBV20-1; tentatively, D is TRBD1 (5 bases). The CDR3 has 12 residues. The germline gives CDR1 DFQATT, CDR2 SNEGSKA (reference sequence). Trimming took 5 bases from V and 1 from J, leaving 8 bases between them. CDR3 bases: TGCAGTGCTCGGACACGTAACTATGGCTACACCTTC. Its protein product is CSARTRNYGYTF.

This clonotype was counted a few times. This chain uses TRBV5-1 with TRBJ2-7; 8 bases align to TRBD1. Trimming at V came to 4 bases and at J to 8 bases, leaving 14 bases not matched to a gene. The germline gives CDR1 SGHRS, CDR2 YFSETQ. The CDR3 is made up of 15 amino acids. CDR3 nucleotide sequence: TGCGCCAGCAGCAATGTCAGGGGGCCTCCTACGAAGCAGTACTTC. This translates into CASSNVRGPPTKQYF.

CDR3 bases: TGCGCCAGCAGCCCAGAACGGACAGGTGAAAAACTGTTTTTT. Translation gives CASSPERTGEKLFF. The rearrangement uses TRBV5-1 and TRBJ1-4; 7 nucleotides agree with TRBD1. The ends lost 4 bases at V and 7 bases at J; junction bases unmatched: 7. CDR3 length: 14 amino acids. Germline CDR1 reads SGHRS; CDR2 reads YFSETQ.

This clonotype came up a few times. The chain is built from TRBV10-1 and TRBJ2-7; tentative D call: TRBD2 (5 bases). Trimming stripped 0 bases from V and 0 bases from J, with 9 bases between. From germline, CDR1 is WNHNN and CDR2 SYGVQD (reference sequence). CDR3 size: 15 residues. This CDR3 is CASSESGLSSYEQYF. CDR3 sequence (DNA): TGCGCCAGCAGTGAGTCCGGACTTAGCTCCTACGAGCAGTACTTC.

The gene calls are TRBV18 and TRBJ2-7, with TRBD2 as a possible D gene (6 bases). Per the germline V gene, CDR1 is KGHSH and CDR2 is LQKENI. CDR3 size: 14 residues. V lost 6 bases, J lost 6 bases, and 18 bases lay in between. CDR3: CASSAMREVGEQYF. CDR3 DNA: TGTGCCAGCTCCGCAATGAGGGAGGTCGGCGAGCAGTACTTC.

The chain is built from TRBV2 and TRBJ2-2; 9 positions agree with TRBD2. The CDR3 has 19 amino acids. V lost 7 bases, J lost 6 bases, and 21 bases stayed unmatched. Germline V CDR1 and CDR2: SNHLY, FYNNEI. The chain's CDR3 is CASNLLAGNHPRRAGELFF. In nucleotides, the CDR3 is TGTGCCAGCAACTTACTAGCGGGTAATCATCCCCGGCGGGCCGGGGAGCTGTTTTTT.

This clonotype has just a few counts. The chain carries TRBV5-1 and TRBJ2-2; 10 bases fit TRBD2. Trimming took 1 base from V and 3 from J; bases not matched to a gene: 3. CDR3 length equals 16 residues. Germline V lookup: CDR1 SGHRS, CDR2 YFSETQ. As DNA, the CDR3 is TGCGCCAGCAGCTTGCGCCTAGCGGGAGACACCGGGGAGCTGTTTTTT. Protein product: CASSLRLAGDTGELFF.

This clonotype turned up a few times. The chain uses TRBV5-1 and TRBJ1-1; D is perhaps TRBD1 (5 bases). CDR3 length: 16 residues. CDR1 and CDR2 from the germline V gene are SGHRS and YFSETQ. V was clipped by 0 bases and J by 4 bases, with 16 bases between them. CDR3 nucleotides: TGCGCCAGCAGCTTGGTGGTGGGCCCGGGGGGCACTGAAGCTTTCTTT. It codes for CASSLVVGPGGTEAFF.

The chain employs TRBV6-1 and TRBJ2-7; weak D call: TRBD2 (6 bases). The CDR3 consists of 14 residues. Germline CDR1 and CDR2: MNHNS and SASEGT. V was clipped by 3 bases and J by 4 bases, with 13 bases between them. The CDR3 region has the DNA TGTGCCAGCAGTGAGATGGGTGCGGGGTACGAGCAGTACTTC. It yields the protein CASSEMGAGYEQYF.

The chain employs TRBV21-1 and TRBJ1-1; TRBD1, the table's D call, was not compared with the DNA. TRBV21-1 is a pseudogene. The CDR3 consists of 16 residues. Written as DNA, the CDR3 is TGTGCCAGCAGCATCGGACAGGGGTTTAAAGACACTGAAGCTTTCTTT. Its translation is CASSIGQGFKDTEAFF.

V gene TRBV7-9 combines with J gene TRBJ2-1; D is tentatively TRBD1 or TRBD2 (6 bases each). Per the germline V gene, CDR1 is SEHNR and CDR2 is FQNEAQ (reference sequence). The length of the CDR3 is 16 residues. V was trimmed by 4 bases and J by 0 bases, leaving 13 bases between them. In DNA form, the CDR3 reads TGTGCCAGCAGCTCGAACGGGGGCCGCTCCTACAATGAGCAGTTCTTC. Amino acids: CASSSNGGRSYNEQFF.

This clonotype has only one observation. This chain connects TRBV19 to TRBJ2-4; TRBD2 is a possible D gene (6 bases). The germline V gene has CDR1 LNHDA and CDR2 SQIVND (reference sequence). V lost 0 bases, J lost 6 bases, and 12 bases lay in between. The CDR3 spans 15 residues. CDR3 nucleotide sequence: TGTGCCAGTAGTATAGATCGGGGGAAGGGAAACATTCAGTACTTC. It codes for CASSIDRGKGNIQYF.

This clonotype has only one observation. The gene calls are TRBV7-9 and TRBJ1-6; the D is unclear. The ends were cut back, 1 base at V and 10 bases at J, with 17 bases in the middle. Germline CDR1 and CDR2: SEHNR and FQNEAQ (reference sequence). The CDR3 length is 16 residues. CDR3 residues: CASSLDYPGLGSPLHF. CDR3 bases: TGTGCCAGCAGCTTAGATTATCCGGGGTTGGGATCACCCCTCCACTTT.

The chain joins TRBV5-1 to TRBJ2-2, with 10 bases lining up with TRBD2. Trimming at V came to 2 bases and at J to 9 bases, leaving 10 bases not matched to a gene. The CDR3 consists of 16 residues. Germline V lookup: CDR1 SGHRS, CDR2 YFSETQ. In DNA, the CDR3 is TGCGCCAGCAGCTTCACGGCTAGCGGGAGTCAGCGGGAGCTGTTTTTT. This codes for CASSFTASGSQRELFF.

As DNA, the CDR3 is TGCGCCAGCAGCTTGCCCGGACAGTCATACGAGCAGTACTTC. This sequence encodes CASSLPGQSYEQYF. V usage is TRBV5-1 and J usage is TRBJ2-7; the D gene is possibly TRBD1 (6 bases). The CDR3 contains 14 residues. Germline CDR1 reads SGHRS; CDR2 reads YFSETQ. Deletions cut 1 base from V and 4 bases from J, with 12 bases between.

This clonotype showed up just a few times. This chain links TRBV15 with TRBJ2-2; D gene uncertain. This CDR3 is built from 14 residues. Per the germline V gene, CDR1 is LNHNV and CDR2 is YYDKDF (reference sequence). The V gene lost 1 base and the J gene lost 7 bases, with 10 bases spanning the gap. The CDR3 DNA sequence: TGTGCCACCAGCAGAGCCCGATCCAGCGGGGAGCTGTTTTTT. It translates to CATSRARSSGELFF.